This TCR beta chain was retrieved from a study of shared clonotypes between healthy human individuals. As concerns this clone: Other DNA sequences in the same sample also yield this CDR3.

The naive CD8 subset, CD45RO-negative cells positively selected for CCR7, excluded terminally differentiated effector memory CD45RA+ cells. The J segment lost 3 bases and the V segment lost 1 base, leaving 4 bases of the junction unmatched. The CDR3 extends over 15 amino acids. From germline, CDR1 is SGHVS and CDR2 FNYEAQ. At the deep level, the assay was run. Here immunoSEQ multiplex PCR was the method, and the copy in TCRdb shows in-frame clones only, minus some. The sample records about 1,800,000 clones, about 94% being singletons. This sequence originates from a man aged 18 to 35 in good health. The V call is TRBV7-6, the J call TRBJ2-3; 7 nucleotides align to TRBD1. The sequencing sample was made of naive CD8+ T cells sorted from blood. This CDR3 is CASSLGSGGTDTQYF. In DNA, the CDR3 is TGTGCCAGCAGCTTAGGGTCAGGGGGAACAGATACGCAGTATTTT.